This T cell receptor beta chain comes out of a study of regulatory T cells in long-lasting Graves disease. Study-level results: A reduction in accuracy may have resulted from the small sample size.

Regarding time point: persistent/refractory GD, antithyroid drugs over 5 years with positive TRAb. Extracted RNA from PBMCs served as the source of the TCR library. This clonotype came up a few times. The antigen is unknown. CDR3 size: 12 residues. Trimming shortened V by 10 bases and J by 1 base, and 10 bases separated the two germline ends. The germline CDR1 and CDR2 sequences are LNHDA and SQIVND (reference sequence). Building of the TCR beta libraries involved iRepertoire HTBI primers and Arm-PCR of CDR3 regions. TCRdb re-called the multiplex PCR reads through MiXCR, storing one row per CDR3 protein. The table shows 500,000 to 800,000 distinct CDR3 sequences, with 30% occurring only once.

The chain is built from TRBV19 and TRBJ1-1; D is possibly TRBD1 (5 bases). Sequenced material: peripheral blood mononuclear cells (PBMCs), taken when the disease was refractory, from a patient treated with antithyroid drugs. The sequence was collected from a female donor with Graves disease. The CDR3 reads CATSDRNTEAFF. The CDR3 DNA reads as TGTGCCACCTCTGACAGGAACACTGAAGCTTTCTTT. The variable domain in full, with the rest retrieved from reference TRBV19 and TRBJ1-1, is DGGITQSPKYLFRKEGQNVTLSCEQNLNHDAMYWYRQDPGQGLRLIYYSQIVNDFQKGDIAEGYSVSREKKESFPLTVTSAQKNPTAFYLCATSDRNTEAFFGQGTRLTVV.